The entry that follows covers one T cell receptor beta chain sequence. Its target is unknown. An end of the junction differs from the germline gene, which may be a read error. This CDR3 is 17 amino acids long. CDR1 and CDR2 from the germline V gene are KGHSH and LQKENI. This sample is drawn from a study of cytomegalovirus exposure and HLA in healthy donors. At the level of the study: An early release of data contained 80 million to 85 million unique TCRs, which came from HLA-typed donors. Study findings and constraints: For TCR beta chains, V- and J-gene trimming was later linked to a missense DCLRE1C variant. What a later analysis reportedly showed was that an Asian-associated ancestry cluster had fewer N-insertions than the 666-donor mean.

Use of 60 Vbeta and 13 Jbeta primers characterized the PCR. TCRdb keeps only in-frame clones here, not all; method: immunoSEQ multiplex PCR. The sample carries 100,000 to 150,000 clones, roughly 80% recorded once. This clonotype was obtained from a female donor in good health and CMV-seronegative. This chain connects TRBV18 to TRBJ2-6; possibly TRBD2 for D (6 bases). The specimen sequenced was PBMCs. The CDR3 DNA reads TGTGCCAGCTCACCACCGGGAGGTCCATCTGGGGCCAACGGCCTGACTTTC. It translates to CASSPPGGPSGANGLTF.